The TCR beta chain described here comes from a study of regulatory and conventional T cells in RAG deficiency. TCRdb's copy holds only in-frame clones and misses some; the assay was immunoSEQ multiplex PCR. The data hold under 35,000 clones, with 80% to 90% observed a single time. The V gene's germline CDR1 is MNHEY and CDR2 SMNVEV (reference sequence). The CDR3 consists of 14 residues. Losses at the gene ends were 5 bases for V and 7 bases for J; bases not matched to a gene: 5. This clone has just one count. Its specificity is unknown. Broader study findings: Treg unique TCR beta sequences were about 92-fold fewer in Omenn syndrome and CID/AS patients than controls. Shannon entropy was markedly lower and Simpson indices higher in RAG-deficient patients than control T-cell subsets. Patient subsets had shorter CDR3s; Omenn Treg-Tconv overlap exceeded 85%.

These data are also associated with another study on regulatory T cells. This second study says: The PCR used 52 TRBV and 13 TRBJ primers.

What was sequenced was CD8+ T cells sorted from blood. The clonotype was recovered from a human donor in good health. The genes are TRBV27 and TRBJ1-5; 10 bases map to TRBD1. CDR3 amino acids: CASSGTGDSQPQHF. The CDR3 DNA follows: TGTGCCAGCAGTGGGACAGGGGATAGCCAGCCCCAGCATTTT.